This T cell receptor beta chain was profiled in a study of blood T cells in healthy people across ages. The CDR3 sequence is 14 residues long. CDR1 is LGHDT, CDR2 YNNKEL, per germline (reference sequence). Trimming took 4 bases from V and 4 from J, leaving 13 bases between them. Extraction of total RNA produced a minimum of 5.5 micrograms from each sample. The use of a sample-barcoded 5' primer and a J-beta primer mix characterized a second PCR of roughly 7 to 12 cycles. TCRdb used MiXCR to reprocess the 5' RACE reads, holding one entry per CDR3 protein. The sample lists approximately 810,000 distinct CDR3 sequences, 35% to 40% occurring once.

The sequence was obtained from a man younger than 35 in good health. This chain joins TRBV3-1 and TRBJ1-2, with unresolved D. Material: blood. The CDR3 is CASSPRDIAYGYTF. For the CDR3, the DNA is TGTGCCAGCAGCCCACGTGACATCGCCTATGGCTACACCTTC.